Each of the 8 T cell receptor beta chains below was sequenced from the same sample in a study of T cells in women clearing cervical HPV infection (dated by TCRdb to 2016 to 2019). Receptor libraries were prepared by the immunoSEQ multiplex PCR assay. Entries here come from immuneACCESS through TCRdb and include only in-frame sequences with V and J called. Some clones fail to appear in such tables; in the studies checked, an unresolved V gene covers under half of the shortfall, and the cause of the remainder is unknown. The table kept for this sample lists over 30,000 clones. In total, the top ten clones hold less than 2% of the sample. What was sequenced was blood buffy coat. The source is a woman aged 18 to 75 with a cervical HPV16 infection that either progressed to CIN3+ or cleared (not recorded which).

Details on this clone: The read terminates 3 residues ahead of where the CDR3 ends, so the germline J gene completes it. The chain carries TRBV7-2 and TRBJ1-2; 7 bases are shared with TRBD1. The CDR3 is 13 residues long. The V gene's germline CDR1 is SGHTA and CDR2 FQGNSA. V was pared by 6 bases and J by 3 bases, with 4 bases of the junction left unmatched. CDR3 bases read: TGTGCCAGCAGTCCAACAGGGGACTATGGC. Its protein is CASSPTGDYG. The CDR3 in its entirety is CASSPTGDYGYTF.

Points on this clone: The read comes to an end 3 residues before the CDR3 does, leaving the germline J gene to fill in the end. The chain is built from TRBV7-8 and TRBJ2-3; 7 bases are a match to TRBD2. V lost 5 bases, J lost 4 bases, and 6 bases stayed unmatched. The germline gives CDR1 SGHVS, CDR2 FQNEAQ. This CDR3 has 14 amino acids. Here the CDR3 reads CASSPGLNADTQYF. The DNA read from the CDR3 is TGTGCCAGCAGCCCGGGACTAAATGCAGATACG.

A word on this clone: With the read ending 3 residues before the CDR3 end, the germline J gene is used to fill in that end. V usage is TRBV7-3 and J usage is TRBJ2-3; D gene uncertain. This CDR3 is 13 amino acids long. Deletions cut 6 bases from V and 2 bases from J, with 9 bases between. Germline V gene lookup returns CDR1 SGHTA and CDR2 FQGTGA. CDR3: CASRGIDTDTQYF. The sequenced CDR3 bases are TGTGCCAGCAGGGGCATCGACACAGATACG.

As concerns this clone: Read sequence stops 3 residues before the CDR3 end, and the germline J gene provides the missing end. The J gene is TRBJ1-6, the V gene TRBV7-3; TRBD1 agrees at 10 bases. CDR1 and CDR2 (germline): SGHTA, FQGTGA. J was trimmed by 10 bases and V by 3 bases; bases with no gene match: 0. The CDR3 has 13 residues. The sequenced part of the CDR3 DNA is TGTGCCAGCAGCTTGACAGGGGGCTCACCC. Protein sequence: CASSLTGGSP. The entire CDR3 reads CASSLTGGSPLHF.

Incomplete CDR3 DNA: TGTGCCAGCCTCTTCACGGACTACACCGGGGAG. Its translation: CASLFTDYTGE. The full-length CDR3 reads as CASLFTDYTGELFF. This chain uses TRBV6-2 or TRBV6-3 with TRBJ2-2; D is possibly TRBD2 (5 bases). Read coverage stops 3 residues before the CDR3 terminus; the germline J gene supplies the remainder. Deletions cut 8 bases from V and 3 bases from J, with 13 bases between. CDR1 MNHEY and CDR2 SVGEGT come from the germline V gene. This CDR3 region has 14 residues.

A word on this clone: The observed sequence ends 3 residues before the CDR3 terminus, with the missing tail filled in from the germline J gene. The chain recombines TRBV6-2 or TRBV6-3 with TRBJ1-2; 7 bases agree with TRBD1. Germline V gives CDR1 MNHEY, CDR2 SVGEGT. This CDR3 is 14 amino acids long. The V and J ends lost 0 bases and 5 bases, in that order; junction bases with no gene match: 3. The CDR3 here is CASSYSAGGYGYTF. The DNA read from the CDR3 is TGTGCCAGCAGTTACTCGGCAGGGGGTTATGGC.

Turning to this clone: The read halts 3 residues ahead of the CDR3 end, with the missing end drawn from the germline J gene. The chain combines TRBV20-1 with TRBJ1-2, with D maybe TRBD1 (6 bases). From germline, CDR1 is DFQATT and CDR2 SNEGSKA (reference sequence). This CDR3 contains 12 residues. V shed 4 bases and J shed 2 bases, with 8 bases lying between them. The sequenced part of the CDR3 DNA is TGCAGTGCTATGGACAGAAACTATGGC. Its protein is CSAMDRNYG. The full CDR3 protein reads CSAMDRNYGYTF.

Remarks on this clone: The read ends 3 residues before the CDR3 terminus; that terminus is restored from the germline J gene. The chain is built from TRBV7-8 and TRBJ2-2, with D perhaps TRBD2 (5 bases). CDR1 SGHVS and CDR2 FQNEAQ come from the germline V gene. The CDR3 runs 17 residues. The CDR3 region is CASSLSPAGLRVEKLFF. The CDR3 DNA, read in part, is TGTGCCAGCAGCTTAAGTCCGGCGGGCCTGCGTGTTGAAAAG.